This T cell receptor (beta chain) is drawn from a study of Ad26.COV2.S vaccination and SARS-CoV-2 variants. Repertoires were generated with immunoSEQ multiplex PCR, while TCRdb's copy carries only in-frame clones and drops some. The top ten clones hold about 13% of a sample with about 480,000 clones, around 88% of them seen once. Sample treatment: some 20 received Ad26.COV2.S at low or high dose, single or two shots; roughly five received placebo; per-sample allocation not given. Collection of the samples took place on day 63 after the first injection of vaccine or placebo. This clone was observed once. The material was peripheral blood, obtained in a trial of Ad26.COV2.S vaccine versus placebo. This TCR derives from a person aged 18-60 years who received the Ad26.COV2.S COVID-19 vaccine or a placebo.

The CDR3 here is CAAKVQTGVMYEQYF. The CDR3, as DNA: TGTGCCGCCAAAGTTCAAACGGGAGTTATGTACGAGCAGTACTTC. V gene TRBV6-5 combines with J gene TRBJ2-7, with D tentatively TRBD2 (6 bases). This CDR3 has 15 amino acids. V was pared by 11 bases and J by 4 bases, with 24 bases between. Germline V CDR1 and CDR2: MNHEY, SVGAGI.